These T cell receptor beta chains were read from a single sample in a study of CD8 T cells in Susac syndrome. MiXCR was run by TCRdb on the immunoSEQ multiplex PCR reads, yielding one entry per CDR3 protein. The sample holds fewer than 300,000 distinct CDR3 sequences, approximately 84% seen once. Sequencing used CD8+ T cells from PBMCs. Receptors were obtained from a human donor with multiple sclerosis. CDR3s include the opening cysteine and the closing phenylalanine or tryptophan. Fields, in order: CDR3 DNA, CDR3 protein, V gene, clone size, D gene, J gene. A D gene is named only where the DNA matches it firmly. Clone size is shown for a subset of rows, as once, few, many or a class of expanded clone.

TGTGCCAGCAGCCAAATAGGAGTCGAGCAGTACTTC,CASSQIGVEQYF,TRBV14,NA,NA,TRBJ2-7
TGTGCCAGCAGCTTCGACAGGGGATCAGATACGCAGTATTTT,CASSFDRGSDTQYF,TRBV7-9,NA,TRBD1,TRBJ2-3
TGTGCCAGCAGCCTCGGACAGGAGGGGATTCTATATGGCTACACCTTC,CASSLGQEGILYGYTF,TRBV5-6,NA,TRBD1,TRBJ1-2
TGTGCCAGCAGTTTGAAGGGAAATCAGCCCCAGCATTTT,CASSLKGNQPQHF,TRBV12-3/TRBV12-4,NA,NA,TRBJ1-5
TGTGCCAGCAGTTTCGCTGGCTATGGCTACACCTTC,CASSFAGYGYTF,TRBV28,NA,NA,TRBJ1-2
TGTGCCAGCAGCCAAGATTGGAGGACAGGGGAAACTGAAGCTTTCTTT,CASSQDWRTGETEAFF,TRBV14,NA,TRBD1,TRBJ1-1
TGTGCCAGCAGCCCGTCTAGCGGGAGGGCCCATGAGCAGTTCTTC,CASSPSSGRAHEQFF,TRBV7-9,once,TRBD2,TRBJ2-1
TGTGCCAGCAAGGGACTAGCGGGCCAAGAGACCCAGTACTTC,CASKGLAGQETQYF,TRBV27,NA,TRBD2,TRBJ2-5
TGTGCCAGTGGACTAGAATCCTACAATGAGCAGTTCTTC,CASGLESYNEQFF,TRBV6-1,few,TRBD2,TRBJ2-1
TGTGCCAGCAGCAATTATCAGGGGCGCGCGGTTCAGTTCTTC,CASSNYQGRAVQFF,TRBV27,NA,NA,TRBJ2-1
TGTGCCAGCAGTTCGAGCGGGAGGGCCACAGATACGCAGTATTTT,CASSSSGRATDTQYF,TRBV6-5,NA,TRBD2,TRBJ2-3
TGTGCCAGCAGCTTACAGAATCAGCCCCAGCATTTT,CASSLQNQPQHF,TRBV7-9,NA,NA,TRBJ1-5
TGTGCCAGCAGGCTGGACAGGGGCACTAATGAAAAACTGTTTTTT,CASRLDRGTNEKLFF,TRBV2,NA,TRBD1,TRBJ1-4
TGTGCCAGCAGTGACTCCAAAGATACGCAGTATTTT,CASSDSKDTQYF,TRBV6-4,NA,NA,TRBJ2-3
TGTGCCAGCAGCTTACCCCCCGGGACAGGGTACTACGAGCAGTACTTC,CASSLPPGTGYYEQYF,TRBV11-2,NA,TRBD1,TRBJ2-7
TGTGCCAGCAGCTTGGGGGTGAGTCAGCCCCAGCATTTT,CASSLGVSQPQHF,TRBV7-9,few,NA,TRBJ1-5
TGTGCCAGCAGTGCGGGCGTATCCAACACCGGGGAGCTGTTTTTT,CASSAGVSNTGELFF,TRBV2,NA,NA,TRBJ2-2
TGTGCCAGCAGCCCGAAGGGACGAAATCTTGCGAACACTGAAGCCTTCTTT,CASSPKGRNLANTEAFF,TRBV7-9,NA,NA,TRBJ1-1
TGTGCCAGCTCCAGGGGAGGGGATACGCAGTATTTT,CASSRGGDTQYF,TRBV27,few,NA,TRBJ2-3
TGTGCCAGAAGCCAAAAAAGTAACGCCGGGACTAGAGATTACAATGAGCAGTTCTTC,CARSQKSNAGTRDYNEQFF,TRBV5-3,NA,TRBD2,TRBJ2-1
TGTGCCAGCAGTTCATCGATCCACGAGCAGTTCTTC,CASSSSIHEQFF,TRBV27,NA,NA,TRBJ2-1
TGTGCCAGCAGCGAACAAAAACGTATGGATGAGCAGTTCTTC,CASSEQKRMDEQFF,TRBV7-9,NA,NA,TRBJ2-1
TGTGCCAGCAGTTTCAAGGTTAACTATGGCTACACCTTC,CASSFKVNYGYTF,TRBV12-3/TRBV12-4,NA,NA,TRBJ1-2
TGTGCCAGCAGCCAAGATCCCCTAGCGGAGGCCCTATACGAGCAGTACTTC,CASSQDPLAEALYEQYF,TRBV3-1,NA,TRBD2,TRBJ2-7
TGTGCCAGCAGTCCGCCAGGGGGGGACTTATTTTTT,CASSPPGGDLFF,TRBV27,NA,TRBD1,TRBJ1-4
TGTGCCAGTAGTACCCCCAGTGGGGAACGGTCCCTAGTAAACATTCAGTACTTC,CASSTPSGERSLVNIQYF,TRBV19,once,NA,TRBJ2-4
TGTGCCAGCAGCTTGTGTTTCGTCTTTAGGCAGTTACATTCCTACGAGCAGTACTTC,CASSLCFVFRQLHSYEQYF,TRBV5-6,once,NA,TRBJ2-7
TGCGCCAGCGCCCCGACTAGCGGGAGGGCCAATGCAGATACGCAGTATTTT,CASAPTSGRANADTQYF,TRBV5-1,NA,TRBD2,TRBJ2-3
TGTGCCAGCAGTATTAGGGCCAGACCCGGGGAGCTGTTTTTT,CASSIRARPGELFF,TRBV27,NA,NA,TRBJ2-2
TGTGCCAGCAGCACAGCGGGAGGGCCGTCCGGGGAGCTGTTTTTT,CASSTAGGPSGELFF,TRBV13,NA,TRBD2,TRBJ2-2
TGTGCCTGGAATCAGGGGGCGGTTTCTATGACTGAAGCTTTCTTT,CAWNQGAVSMTEAFF,TRBV30,NA,TRBD1,TRBJ1-1
TGTGCCACCCTTGACAGGGCTAAGACCCAGTACTTC,CATLDRAKTQYF,TRBV27,NA,TRBD1,TRBJ2-5
TGTGCCAGCAGAGCAGGACTAGCGGGAGAGTACGAGCAGTACTTC,CASRAGLAGEYEQYF,TRBV2,NA,TRBD2,TRBJ2-7
TGTGCCAGCAGTGAAGAGCGGAACTACGAGCAGTACTTC,CASSEERNYEQYF,TRBV2,NA,NA,TRBJ2-7
TGTGCCATCAAGCTAGCGGGAGGCGACGAGCAGTACTTC,CAIKLAGGDEQYF,TRBV10-3,NA,TRBD2,TRBJ2-7
TGTGCCAGCATGCCGACAGGGACCAAAAACATTCAGTACTTC,CASMPTGTKNIQYF,TRBV6-1,NA,TRBD1,TRBJ2-4
TGTGCCTCAAATAGCAATCAGCCCCAGCATTTT,CASNSNQPQHF,TRBV28,NA,NA,TRBJ1-5
TGTGCCAGCAGTCTTGACTTCAGGGGGCCTCCCGATACGCAGTATTTT,CASSLDFRGPPDTQYF,TRBV6-1,NA,TRBD1,TRBJ2-3
TGTGCCAGCAAGAGGGCAGGGGAGTCCTACGAGCAGTACTTC,CASKRAGESYEQYF,TRBV27,once,NA,TRBJ2-7
TGTGCCAGCAGCTTAGATCCCGGCTATACGCAGTATTTT,CASSLDPGYTQYF,TRBV11-2,NA,NA,TRBJ2-3
TGCGCCAGCAGCTTGGGCGGGGAGGTGAATCAGCCCCAGCATTTT,CASSLGGEVNQPQHF,TRBV5-1,NA,NA,TRBJ1-5
TGTGCCAGCAGCTTAGTGGTTACGGGAGACGGGGAGCTGTTTTTT,CASSLVVTGDGELFF,TRBV11-2,NA,NA,TRBJ2-2
TGCAGCGTTGAAGGCGGACTAGCGGGAGCATACGGGGAGCTGTTTTTT,CSVEGGLAGAYGELFF,TRBV29-1,NA,TRBD2,TRBJ2-2